This T cell receptor (beta chain) was retrieved from a study of regulatory T cells in long-lasting Graves disease. Arm-PCR of CDR3 regions with iRepertoire HTBI primers generated TCR beta libraries. From the multiplex PCR reads, TCRdb called clonotypes with MiXCR, one entry per CDR3 protein. The profile shows under 500,000 distinct CDR3 sequences, about 17% of them singletons. This clonotype was seen ten or more times. Time point defined: newly diagnosed GD, antithyroid drugs for less than 3 months. Generation of the TCR library employed RNA extracted from PBMCs. From germline, CDR1 is MNHEY and CDR2 SVGEGT. Unmatched junction bases numbered 5, after V lost 4 bases and J lost 3 bases. CDR3 size: 15 residues. Separately, the same data were catalogued under a study of T cells in Graves' hyperthyroidism and ophthalmopathy.

The TCR originated in a woman aged 25 to 39 with Graves disease. The chain employs TRBV6-2 or TRBV6-3 and TRBJ2-1; 8 bases line up with TRBD1. Source: peripheral blood mononuclear cells (PBMCs), taken at new diagnosis, from a patient treated with antithyroid drugs. This CDR3 is CASSWDTGGYNEQFF. CDR3 sequence (DNA): TGTGCCAGCAGTTGGGATACAGGGGGCTACAATGAGCAGTTCTTC.